This T cell receptor beta chain derives from a study of T cells in Graves' hyperthyroidism and ophthalmopathy. Findings and limits, study-wide: Researchers report that a 13 V-J model separated ophthalmopathy from stable hyperthyroidism.

TCR beta CDR3 regions were amplified from RNA. A first-round RT-PCR of the TCR CDR3 used the HTBI primer set. TCRdb passed the multiplex PCR reads through MiXCR, listing each CDR3 protein once. The sample carries 500,000 or so distinct CDR3 sequences, 15% to 20% recorded once. With regard to this clonotype: Antigen specificity is unknown.

The clonotype originates from a woman under 30 with Graves' ophthalmopathy. Sequencing was carried out using blood.

CDR3 region: CASIEQGNEQYF. CDR3 in DNA: TGTGCCAGCATCGAACAGGGGAATGAGCAGTACTTC. The chain employs TRBV7-9 and TRBJ2-1; 7 nucleotides match TRBD1. The J call is in doubt because the DNA end fits TRBJ2-7 better. Per the germline V gene, CDR1 is SEHNR and CDR2 is FQNEAQ (reference sequence). There are 12 residues in the CDR3.